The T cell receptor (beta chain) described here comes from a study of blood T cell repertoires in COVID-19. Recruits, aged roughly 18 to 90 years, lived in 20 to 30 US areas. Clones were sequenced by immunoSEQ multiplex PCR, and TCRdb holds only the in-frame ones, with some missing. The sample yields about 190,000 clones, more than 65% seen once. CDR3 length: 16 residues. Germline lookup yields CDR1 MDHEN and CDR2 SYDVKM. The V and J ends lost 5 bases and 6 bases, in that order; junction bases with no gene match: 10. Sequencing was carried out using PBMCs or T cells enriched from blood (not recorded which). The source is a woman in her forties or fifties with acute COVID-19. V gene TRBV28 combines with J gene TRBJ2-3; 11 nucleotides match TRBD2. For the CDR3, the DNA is TGTGCCAGCAGTACCGGGACTAGCGGTAATTCCGATACGCAGTATTTT. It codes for CASSTGTSGNSDTQYF.